This TCR beta chain was documented in a study of blood T cell repertoires in COVID-19. Study summary: Collection of acute and convalescent COVID-19 samples took place in the United States, Italy and Spain.

Living in about two dozen US areas, the participants were between roughly 18 and 90 years of age. Authors' methods: Nucleated cell counts were estimated from reference gene primer amplification. Assay: immunoSEQ multiplex PCR; the TCRdb copy retains only in-frame clones and omits some. V and J calls plus clone size are reproduced from that table; the DNA served to infer D and trimming. This table holds a few hundred thousand clones, approximately 90% found once. Trimming cost V 1 base and J 4 bases, with 3 bases left between them. CDR3 length equals 12 residues. Germline lookup yields CDR1 MDHEN and CDR2 SYDVKM.

V usage is TRBV28 and J usage is TRBJ2-3; the D is unclear. The sequenced sample consisted of PBMCs or T cells enriched from blood (not recorded which). This TCR was sampled from a woman aged 25 to 45 who had recovered from COVID-19. The CDR3 coding sequence is TGTGCCAGCAGTTTATCTTCAGATACGCAGTATTTT. It is translated as CASSLSSDTQYF. Full variable domain (missing parts from reference TRBV28 and TRBJ2-3): DVKVTQSSRYLVKRTGEKVFLECVQDMDHENMFWYRQDPGLGLRLIYFSYDVKMKEKGDIPEGYSVSREKKERFSLILESASTNQTSMYLCASSLSSDTQYFGPGTRLTVL.